This T cell receptor beta chain was found in a study of blood T cell repertoires in COVID-19. Study background: Samples representing acute and convalescent COVID-19 were sourced from the United States, Italy and Spain.

Trimming removed 3 bases from V and 5 bases from J, with 18 bases in between. The CDR3 is 15 residues long. Germline V gene data show CDR1 as SGHRS and CDR2 as YFSETQ. In the original workflow: Nucleated cell number was recorded as an estimate derived from reference gene primer amplification. The assay was immunoSEQ multiplex PCR, and TCRdb's table has in-frame clones only and misses some. That table gives V, J and clone size, and the DNA gave D and trimming. The table lists 35,000 to 45,000 clones, 80% of them singletons. The chain uses TRBV5-1 and TRBJ2-7, with D maybe TRBD1 (6 bases). Sequenced input: peripheral blood. This clonotype originated in a man between 65 and 85 years old with acute or convalescent COVID-19. CDR3 nucleotides: TGCGCCAGCAGCTCATCCAGTAGGCAGGGGCACGAGCAGTACTTC. As protein: CASSSSSRQGHEQYF.